The 10 T cell receptor beta chains presented below share a single source sample, sequenced in a study of blood T cell repertoires in COVID-19. Sequencing was performed with immunoSEQ multiplex PCR; in TCRdb, only in-frame clones are kept and a portion is missing. The repertoire holds under 200,000 clones, with about 85% as singletons. What was sequenced was peripheral blood. These receptors were obtained from a man in his sixties with active or convalescent COVID-19.

J is TRBJ1-3 and V is TRBV5-1; 7 bases map to TRBD1. The J segment lost 4 bases and the V segment lost 5 bases, leaving 12 bases of the junction unmatched. The V gene's germline CDR1 is SGHRS and CDR2 YFSETQ. The CDR3 extends over 16 amino acids. CDR3 bases: TGCGCCAGCAGTTCGGGTACAGGGGCTTCAGGAAACACCATATATTTT. Translated: CASSSGTGASGNTIYF. The full variable domain, completed using reference TRBV5-1 and TRBJ1-3, is KAGVTQTPRYLIKTRGQQVTLSCSPISGHRSVSWYQQTPGQGLQFLFEYFSETQRNKGNFPGRFSGRQFSNSRSEMNVSTLELGDSALYLCASSSGTGASGNTIYFGEGSWLTVV.

This chain connects TRBV2 to TRBJ2-3, with TRBD2 identical over 12 bases. After removal of 4 bases from V and 5 bases from J, the junction contained 10 bases not matched to a gene. Germline assignment: CDR1 SNHLY and CDR2 FYNNEI. The CDR3 consists of 17 residues. DNA of the CDR3: TGTGCCAGCAGTGGGAGGACTAGCGGGATTAGGGGAGATACGCAGTATTTT. Translating it yields CASSGRTSGIRGDTQYF. Using reference TRBV2 and TRBJ2-3 for the parts outside the CDR3, the full variable domain is EPEVTQTPSHQVTQMGQEVILRCVPISNHLYFYWYRQILGQKVEFLVSFYNNEISEKSEIFDDQFSVERPDGSNFTLKIRSTKLEDSAMYFCASSGRTSGIRGDTQYFGPGTRLTVL.

This clone was observed a handful of times. The chain is built from TRBV11-2 and TRBJ2-1; 12 bases agree with TRBD2. With V trimmed by 1 base and J by 8 bases, 3 bases remained unmatched. Germline CDR1 reads SGHAT; CDR2 reads FQNNGV. The CDR3 loop spans 15 amino acids. The CDR3 sequence: CASSLASGGADEQFF. The CDR3 nucleotides read TGTGCCAGCAGCTTAGCTAGCGGGGGGGCTGATGAGCAGTTCTTC.

V gene TRBV4-2 combines with J gene TRBJ2-2; D is possibly TRBD1 (6 bases). V lost 3 bases and J 7 bases, leaving 15 bases between the germline ends. This CDR3 contains 15 residues. Germline CDR1 and CDR2: LGHNA and YNFKEQ. The CDR3 is CASSQAQGWLGELFF. The CDR3 DNA follows: TGTGCCAGCAGCCAGGCACAGGGTTGGCTCGGGGAGCTGTTTTTT.

V gene TRBV7-6 combines with J gene TRBJ2-7; weak D call: TRBD2 (6 bases). Per the germline V gene, CDR1 is SGHVS and CDR2 is FNYEAQ. V was clipped by 3 bases and J by 5 bases, with 8 bases between them. There are 12 residues in the CDR3. CDR3 loop: CASSLGGDEQYF. Here the CDR3 DNA reads TGTGCCAGCAGCTTGGGGGGAGACGAGCAGTACTTC.

This chain joins TRBV4-2 and TRBJ2-5, with a possible D match to TRBD2 (6 bases). V shed 1 base and J shed 5 bases, with 14 bases lying between them. The CDR3 extends over 15 amino acids. Germline V gene sequence: CDR1 LGHNA, CDR2 YNFKEQ. CDR3 sequence: CASSQGAGSWETQYF. The DNA of the CDR3 is TGTGCCAGCAGCCAAGGGGCGGGGTCATGGGAGACCCAGTACTTC.

The rearrangement links TRBV6-5 to TRBJ2-7; 8 bases fit TRBD1. The trim removed 2 bases at V and 0 bases at J, leaving 3 bases unmatched. The CDR3 length is 15 residues. The germline CDR1 and CDR2 sequences are MNHEY and SVGAGI. CDR3 loop: CASSYDRGPSYEQYF. The CDR3 DNA reads TGTGCCAGCAGTTACGACAGGGGACCCTCCTACGAGCAGTACTTC.

The CDR3 coding sequence is TGTGCCAGCAGCCTCCGGACAGGGGCAACCTCCAGTAGCTCTGGAAACACCATATATTTT. Protein product: CASSLRTGATSSSSGNTIYF. The rearrangement uses TRBV5-5 and TRBJ1-3; 9 nucleotides agree with TRBD1. Germline loops: CDR1 SGHKS, CDR2 YYEKEE (reference sequence). CDR3 length: 20 amino acids. V shed 4 bases and J 0 bases; nucleotides not matched to a gene: 17.

V and J are TRBV7-9 and TRBJ1-6; 7 bases match TRBD1. Germline CDR1 is SEHNR and CDR2 is FQNEAQ (reference sequence). V was pared by 5 bases and J by 7 bases, with 11 bases of the junction left unmatched. The length of the CDR3 is 16 residues. This CDR3 is CASSLDKGTVNSPLHF. DNA for the CDR3: TGTGCCAGCAGCCTAGATAAGGGGACAGTAAATTCACCCCTCCACTTT.

This clone has a single count. The V and J genes are TRBV5-1 and TRBJ1-6, with D perhaps TRBD1 (6 bases). CDR1 and CDR2 (germline): SGHRS, YFSETQ. This CDR3 region has 14 residues. Trimming stripped 2 bases from V and 6 bases from J, with 9 bases between. The CDR3 bases are TGCGCCAGCAGCTTAACAGGGCGTAATTCACCCCTCCACTTT. Its translation: CASSLTGRNSPLHF.